This section outlines one TCR beta chain sequence together with its context. The sample holds one count of this clone. The specificity of this receptor is unknown. Base qualities were left out, and no much larger clone turns up one base away. The immunoSEQ Assay, a bias-controlled multiplex PCR, was used to amplify TCRbeta CDR3 regions from genomic DNA. The original methods were these. The number of nucleated cells in each sample was estimated from the amplification of reference gene primers within the assay. Sequence reads were collapsed and filtered to measure the absolute abundance of every unique TCRbeta CDR3 rearrangement. Productive Simpson clonality was computed per sample as the square root of Simpson's diversity index over productive rearrangements. The source is immuneACCESS, and TCRdb retained only in-frame sequences with V and J called. Part of the clones is not carried over; for the studies checked, unresolved V genes explain less than half of this, and the remainder is unexplained. The DNA was the basis for D and trimming; V, J and clone size are from that table. A total of 150,000 to 200,000 clones appear in this sample, roughly 90% of them only once. The biggest ten clones account for approximately 4% of the sample.

Collaborating institutions collected whole blood in K2EDTA tubes following their own protocols. Collaborator samples were shipped for TCRbeta analysis as frozen whole blood, isolated PBMCs, or DNA extracted from either sample type. This record comes from a study of blood T cell repertoires in COVID-19 (dated by TCRdb to the early 2020s). Background for the entire study: Samples covering the acute and convalescent phases of COVID-19 were provided by collaborators in the United States, Italy and Spain. Subjects who had been exposed to COVID-19, were actively infected with it, or had recovered from it provided the deeply sampled blood TCRbeta repertoires that made up the dataset. A de-identified subject ID, COVID-19 status, age in years and sex were almost always included in the sample metadata. The material from the prospective study consisted of cDNA or gDNA derived from T cells, B-cell-depleted T cells, or PBMCs. The samples were drawn from two sources: the first 160 participants of the ongoing ImmuneRACE study, and 1,000 to 1,500 subjects contributed by 6 global collaborators. The repertoires were made available in a free public database intended to serve as a resource for research on the immune response to SARS-CoV-2. HLA class I and class II types, where available, came from metadata supplied by the sample provider rather than from assay-based typing. Overall results and qualifications from the work: The quantity of clinical and demographic metadata differed by source and by participant and was supplied without curation.

Its CDR3 holds 14 amino acids, cysteine through phenylalanine. The sequence is cut down to CDR3 DNA, 42 bases in frame from base 1. From V the trimming removes 6 bases and from J it removes 3 bases, while the gene matches leave 3 bases of the junction unaccounted for. The CDR1 and CDR2 encoded by the germline V gene (reference sequence) are MNHEY and SMNVEV. Sequenced: peripheral blood. The sequence is built from TRBV27 and TRBJ1-4; the central 8 bases match TRBD1. The clonotype originates from a woman in her sixties or seventies with acute or convalescent COVID-19. CDR3 loop: CASRKTGANEKLFF. The DNA sequence follows: TGTGCCAGCAGGAAGACAGGGGCTAATGAAAAACTGTTTTTT.